This is a list of T cell receptor beta chains from one sample in a study of Ad26.COV2.S vaccination and SARS-CoV-2 variants. Some clones are missing from TCRdb's copy, which holds only in-frame ones; the method was immunoSEQ multiplex PCR. The data show 440,000 or so clones, 90% seen once. Material: peripheral blood, obtained in a trial of Ad26.COV2.S vaccine versus placebo. The receptor set was obtained from a person between 18 and 65 years old who received the Ad26.COV2.S COVID-19 vaccine or a placebo. CDR3s include the opening cysteine and the closing phenylalanine or tryptophan. The D gene is left open where the match is weak. Clone size is shown for a subset of rows, as once, few, many or a class of expanded clone.

v_gene: TRBV7-3; j_gene: TRBJ2-5; len: 16; abundance: .; d_gene: .; CDR3aa: CASSKSPGLGQETQYF; CDR3nt: TGTGCCAGCAGCAAAAGCCCAGGGTTGGGCCAAGAGACCCAGTACTTC
v_gene: TRBV11-2; j_gene: TRBJ1-4; len: 13; abundance: .; d_gene: .; CDR3aa: CASSSWGGEKLFF; CDR3nt: TGTGCCAGCAGCTCGTGGGGGGGGGAAAAACTGTTTTTT
v_gene: TRBV27; j_gene: TRBJ2-4; len: 17; abundance: .; d_gene: TRBD2; CDR3aa: CASSLRGEGLAKNIQYF; CDR3nt: TGTGCCAGCAGTCTAAGAGGGGAGGGGCTAGCCAAAAACATTCAGTACTTC
v_gene: TRBV7-9; j_gene: TRBJ1-1; len: 14; abundance: .; d_gene: .; CDR3aa: CASSLAGMNTEAFF; CDR3nt: TGTGCCAGCAGCTTGGCAGGCATGAACACTGAAGCTTTCTTT
v_gene: TRBV20-1; j_gene: TRBJ1-1; len: 11; abundance: .; d_gene: .; CDR3aa: CSAEKNTEAFF; CDR3nt: TGCAGTGCGGAGAAGAACACTGAAGCTTTCTTT
v_gene: TRBV19; j_gene: TRBJ2-2; len: 15; abundance: .; d_gene: TRBD2; CDR3aa: CASSIDSGLAGALFF; CDR3nt: TGTGCCAGTAGTATAGATTCCGGACTAGCGGGAGCGCTGTTTTTT
v_gene: TRBV7-2; j_gene: TRBJ2-3; len: 16; abundance: .; d_gene: .; CDR3aa: CASSLGTGEPTDTQYF; CDR3nt: TGTGCCAGCAGCTTAGGGACGGGCGAACCCACAGATACGCAGTATTTT
v_gene: TRBV28; j_gene: TRBJ2-1; len: 14; abundance: .; d_gene: TRBD2; CDR3aa: CASSITTSSDEQFF; CDR3nt: TGTGCCAGCAGTATAACGACTAGCAGCGATGAGCAGTTCTTC
v_gene: TRBV28; j_gene: TRBJ1-5; len: 16; abundance: .; d_gene: .; CDR3aa: CASSLFGRVGNQPQHF; CDR3nt: TGTGCCAGCAGTTTATTCGGCAGGGTGGGCAATCAGCCCCAGCATTTT
v_gene: TRBV2; j_gene: TRBJ1-6; len: 14; abundance: few; d_gene: TRBD1; CDR3aa: CASSGDRGSSPLHF; CDR3nt: TGTGCCAGCAGCGGGGACAGGGGTTCTTCACCCCTCCACTTT
v_gene: TRBV28; j_gene: TRBJ2-1; len: 15; abundance: .; d_gene: TRBD1; CDR3aa: CASSLRTGGLYEQFF; CDR3nt: TGTGCCAGCAGTTTAAGGACAGGGGGCCTTTATGAGCAGTTCTTC
v_gene: TRBV10-3; j_gene: TRBJ1-5; len: 12; abundance: few; d_gene: .; CDR3aa: CAISVDGTIQHF; CDR3nt: TGTGCCATCAGTGTTGACGGAACTATCCAGCATTTT
v_gene: TRBV7-2; j_gene: TRBJ2-7; len: 16; abundance: .; d_gene: .; CDR3aa: CASSLGASWSSYEQYF; CDR3nt: TGTGCCAGCAGCTTAGGGGCTAGCTGGAGCTCCTACGAGCAGTACTTC
v_gene: TRBV12-3/TRBV12-4; j_gene: TRBJ2-7; len: 13; abundance: .; d_gene: .; CDR3aa: CASSPGLIYEQYF; CDR3nt: TGTGCCAGCAGTCCGGGACTTATCTACGAGCAGTACTTC
v_gene: TRBV27; j_gene: TRBJ2-7; len: 15; abundance: .; d_gene: TRBD1; CDR3aa: CASRSPDRGVDEQYF; CDR3nt: TGTGCCAGCAGATCTCCGGACAGGGGAGTCGACGAGCAGTACTTC
v_gene: TRBV6-2/TRBV6-3; j_gene: TRBJ1-5; len: 15; abundance: once; d_gene: .; CDR3aa: CASSYSGRRNQPQHF; CDR3nt: TGTGCCAGCAGTTACTCCGGCCGAAGGAATCAGCCCCAGCATTTT
v_gene: TRBV5-8; j_gene: TRBJ2-6; len: 17; abundance: .; d_gene: .; CDR3aa: CASSLAGAGSGANVLTF; CDR3nt: TGTGCCAGCAGCTTGGCCGGTGCCGGCTCTGGGGCCAACGTCCTGACTTTC
v_gene: TRBV13; j_gene: TRBJ2-3; len: 14; abundance: .; d_gene: TRBD2; CDR3aa: CASSNRLAKDTQYF; CDR3nt: TGTGCCAGCAGCAACAGACTAGCAAAAGATACGCAGTATTTT
v_gene: TRBV7-3; j_gene: TRBJ2-3; len: 15; abundance: .; d_gene: .; CDR3aa: CASSSGPDGRNTQYF; CDR3nt: TGTGCCAGCAGCTCGGGGCCGGACGGCCGAAATACGCAGTATTTT
v_gene: TRBV5-6; j_gene: TRBJ1-4; len: 15; abundance: .; d_gene: .; CDR3aa: CASSLAIQGSEKLFF; CDR3nt: TGTGCCAGCAGCTTGGCCATACAGGGAAGTGAAAAACTGTTTTTT
v_gene: TRBV18; j_gene: TRBJ1-5; len: 14; abundance: .; d_gene: .; CDR3aa: CASSPGRSNQPQHF; CDR3nt: TGTGCCAGCTCACCGGGACGTAGCAATCAGCCCCAGCATTTT
v_gene: TRBV4-3; j_gene: TRBJ1-1; len: 15; abundance: .; d_gene: TRBD1; CDR3aa: CASSQNRGPSTEAFF; CDR3nt: TGCGCCAGCAGCCAAAACAGGGGACCTAGCACTGAAGCTTTCTTT
v_gene: TRBV7-9; j_gene: TRBJ2-2; len: 16; abundance: .; d_gene: .; CDR3aa: CASSLGGGANTGELFF; CDR3nt: TGTGCCAGCAGCTTAGGAGGCGGGGCGAACACCGGGGAGCTGTTTTTT
v_gene: TRBV6-2/TRBV6-3; j_gene: TRBJ2-5; len: 16; abundance: .; d_gene: TRBD2; CDR3aa: CASSYLGSLAAETQYF; CDR3nt: TGTGCCAGCAGTTACTTGGGGTCACTAGCGGCAGAGACCCAGTACTTC
v_gene: TRBV5-1; j_gene: TRBJ2-1; len: 16; abundance: .; d_gene: .; CDR3aa: CASSPDGLPSYNEQFF; CDR3nt: TGCGCCAGCAGCCCGGACGGTCTACCCTCCTACAATGAGCAGTTCTTC
v_gene: TRBV27; j_gene: TRBJ2-7; len: 13; abundance: .; d_gene: TRBD1; CDR3aa: CASKRQGMDEQYF; CDR3nt: TGTGCCAGCAAAAGACAGGGGATGGACGAGCAGTACTTC
v_gene: TRBV12-3/TRBV12-4; j_gene: TRBJ1-6; len: 13; abundance: .; d_gene: .; CDR3aa: CASSFGRNSPLHF; CDR3nt: TGTGCCAGCAGTTTTGGTCGTAATTCACCCCTCCACTTT